This passage covers 27 T cell receptor beta chains from one sample sequenced in a study of vaccination and CD4 T cells after COVID-19. As for treatment: roughly 11-day PBMC culture with coronavirus spike peptide pools or control peptides (ViraFEST assay). Sequencing of cultured CD4+ T cell DNA used the Oncomine TCR Beta short-read assay. TCRdb recomputed calls from the PCR reads with MiXCR, one row per CDR3 protein. The table records more than 15,000 distinct CDR3 sequences, around 52% of them present only once. Antigens of these TCRs are unknown. The sequenced sample was CD4+ T cells from blood, cultured in vitro. The receptor source for this set is a human donor who had recovered from COVID-19.

The count of this clonotype is one. The V gene is TRBV24-1, the J gene TRBJ2-2, with a weak D call TRBD1 (6 bases). Germline loops: CDR1 KGHDR, CDR2 SFDVKD. Trimming stripped 3 bases from V and 5 bases from J, with 9 bases between. This CDR3 has 14 amino acids. CDR3 loop: CATSDRGGTGELFF. The DNA of the CDR3 is TGTGCCACCAGTGATCGAGGGGGAACCGGGGAGCTGTTTTTT.

The rearrangement links TRBV7-8 to TRBJ1-1, with TRBD1 identical over 7 bases. The V segment lost 1 base and the J segment 6 bases; nucleotides outside the gene matches: 5. This CDR3 contains 14 residues. CDR1 is SGHVS and CDR2 is FQNEAQ in the germline V gene. The CDR3: CASSLGQGGPEAFF. CDR3 sequence (DNA): TGTGCCAGCAGCTTAGGACAGGGCGGGCCTGAAGCTTTCTTT.

Notes on this clonotype: The limits of the CDR3 on the DNA are not certain, so only TCRdb's listed CDR3 is given. The chain uses TRBV21-1 and TRBJ2-3; TRBD1 is taken as the D call from the table, unchecked against the DNA. TRBV21-1 corresponds to a pseudogene. The CDR3 is 16 amino acids long, termini counted. CDR3 amino acids: CASSSPFRCGADTQYF.

A single count supports this clonotype. V and J are TRBV6-1 and TRBJ2-3; 10 bases line up with TRBD1. Germline V gives CDR1 MNHNS, CDR2 SASEGT. V shed 6 bases and J 1 base; nucleotides not matched to a gene: 7. The CDR3 spans 16 residues. The CDR3 DNA reads TGTGCCAGCAGGCCCTGGGACAGGGGTCGCACAGATACGCAGTATTTT. Translated: CASRPWDRGRTDTQYF.

The CDR3: CASRDLRLEQYF. As DNA, the CDR3 is TGTGCCAGCAGAGACCTTAGGCTCGAGCAGTACTTC. The chain links TRBV27 to TRBJ2-7; no firm D call. The CDR3 covers 12 residues. Trimming shortened V by 6 bases and J by 6 bases, and 12 bases separated the two germline ends. In germline, CDR1 is MNHEY, CDR2 SMNVEV (reference sequence).

The rearrangement joins TRBV7-8 to TRBJ2-5; TRBD1 is a possible D gene (5 bases). V shed 2 bases and J shed 0 bases, with 16 bases lying between them. This CDR3 is 17 amino acids long. CDR1 is SGHVS and CDR2 is FQNEAQ in the germline V gene. In DNA form, the CDR3 reads TGTGCCAGCAGCTTAAGGGGCCCCGGGCAGAACCAAGAGACCCAGTACTTC. This sequence encodes CASSLRGPGQNQETQYF. Full variable domain (rest looked up from reference TRBV7-8 and TRBJ2-5): GAGVSQSPRYKVAKRGQDVALRCDPISGHVSLFWYQQALGQGPEFLTYFQNEAQLDKSGLPSDRFFAERPEGSVSTLKIQRTQQEDSAVYLCASSLRGPGQNQETQYFGPGTRLLVL.

Only a few counts were recorded for this clonotype. CDR3 sequence reads: CASSPHRGGRHSGANVLTF. In DNA, the CDR3 is TGTGCCAGCAGCCCCCACCGTGGGGGACGACACTCTGGGGCCAACGTCCTGACTTTC. The chain recombines TRBV7-8 with TRBJ2-6; D assignment may be TRBD1 or TRBD2 (5 bases each). Germline loops: CDR1 SGHVS, CDR2 FQNEAQ. The V end was cut by 5 bases, the J end by 0 bases, with 20 bases between. The CDR3 loop spans 19 amino acids.

This clonotype showed up just a few times. V usage is TRBV29-1 and J usage is TRBJ1-2; possible D gene TRBD1, 6 bases. Trimming took off 4 bases at V and 5 bases at J, with 11 bases between the two ends. Germline V CDR1 and CDR2: SQVTM, ANQGSEA. The CDR3 length is 12 residues. Here the CDR3 reads CSVARTDYGYTF. CDR3 coding DNA: TGCAGCGTTGCACGGACAGATTATGGCTACACCTTC.

J is TRBJ2-3 and V is TRBV18, with a tentative D call TRBD2 (6 bases). The V end lost 1 base, the J end lost 2 bases, and 10 bases lay between the germline ends. This CDR3 is built from 15 residues. In germline, CDR1 is KGHSH, CDR2 LQKENI. The CDR3 here is CASSPQAGDTDTQYF. The CDR3 nucleotides are TGTGCCAGCTCACCACAAGCGGGCGACACAGATACGCAGTATTTT.

This rearrangement joins TRBV19 to TRBJ1-1, with D possibly being TRBD1 (5 bases). The germline V and J ends were trimmed by 7 bases and 1 base, with 10 bases remaining between them. From germline, CDR1 is LNHDA and CDR2 SQIVND (reference sequence). The CDR3 is 13 amino acids. This CDR3 reads CASTGTANTEAFF. Written as DNA, the CDR3 is TGTGCCAGTACTGGGACGGCGAACACTGAAGCTTTCTTT.

Written as DNA, the CDR3 is TGTGCCAGCAGCTTAGAGTCGTCTCAGGGGGCGGCGGATGGCTACACCTTC. This translates into CASSLESSQGAADGYTF. The rearrangement joins TRBV11-3 to TRBJ1-2, with 8 bases identical to TRBD1. CDR3 length: 17 amino acids. CDR1 SGHNT and CDR2 YENEEA come from the germline V gene. J lost 6 bases, V lost 0 bases, and 12 bases had no gene match. Variable domain in full (rest from reference TRBV11-3 and TRBJ1-2): EAGVVQSPRYKIIEKKQPVAFWCNPISGHNTLYWYLQNLGQGPELLIRYENEEAVDDSQLPKDRFSAERLKGVDSTLKIQPAELGDSAVYLCASSLESSQGAADGYTFGSGTRLTVV.

This clonotype was counted a few times. This sequence joins TRBV30 and TRBJ2-5, with TRBD2 matching 14 bases. The CDR3 is made up of 13 amino acids. The germline V gene has CDR1 GTSNPN and CDR2 SVGIG (reference sequence). The V and J ends lost 6 bases and 5 bases, in that order; junction bases with no gene match: 2. Written as DNA, the CDR3 is TGTGCCTGTCGACTAGCGGGAGGGGAGACCCAGTACTTC. Protein product: CACRLAGGETQYF.

The gene calls are TRBV7-8 and TRBJ2-5; 7 nucleotides match TRBD2. The CDR3 runs 14 residues. V was clipped by 4 bases and J by 1 base; unmatched bases: 3. The germline CDR1 and CDR2 sequences are SGHVS and FQNEAQ. Written as DNA, the CDR3 is TGTGCCAGCAGCTCAAGCGGGACCCAAGAGACCCAGTACTTC. It yields the protein CASSSSGTQETQYF.

This clonotype has only a few counts. The J gene is TRBJ1-2, the V gene TRBV28, with D hard to call. V lost 7 bases and J 7 bases, leaving 19 bases between the germline ends. This CDR3 contains 14 residues. Germline V lookup: CDR1 MDHEN, CDR2 SYDVKM. In DNA, the CDR3 is TGTGCCAGCAATACCTTGTTCGGGGTTTTTGGCTACACCTTC. Its protein is CASNTLFGVFGYTF.

This rearrangement joins TRBV2 to TRBJ2-3, with 12 bases that match TRBD2. Germline V CDR1 and CDR2: SNHLY, FYNNEI. The CDR3 runs to 16 residues. V lost 7 bases to trimming and J lost 2 bases; unmatched junction nucleotides: 7. In nucleotides, the CDR3 is TGTGCCAGCAACTACCCTAGCGGGAGGGCCACAGATACGCAGTATTTT. It is translated as CASNYPSGRATDTQYF.

In nucleotides, the CDR3 is TGTGCCTGGAGCTTGGGACAGGGGACTGGCTACACCTTC. Encoded protein: CAWSLGQGTGYTF. The chain has TRBV30 and TRBJ1-2; TRBD1 matches at 10 bases. The CDR3 is 13 residues long. The J segment lost 7 bases and the V segment lost 3 bases, leaving 5 bases of the junction unmatched. The germline V gene encodes CDR1 GTSNPN and CDR2 SVGIG (reference sequence).

This rearrangement joins TRBV28 to TRBJ1-6; TRBD1 matches at 8 bases. The CDR3 is 15 amino acids. CDR1 and CDR2 (germline): MDHEN, SYDVKM. V dropped 0 bases and J dropped 9; count of bases not matched to a gene: 4. CDR3: CASSLWTGASSPLHF. The CDR3, as DNA: TGTGCCAGCAGTTTATGGACAGGGGCCAGTTCACCCCTCCACTTT.

CDR3 sequence reads: CASSARPGGGNTEAFF. The CDR3 coding sequence is TGTGCCAGCAGTGCGCGACCGGGGGGAGGGAACACTGAAGCTTTCTTT. The chain recombines TRBV9 with TRBJ1-1; TRBD1 is a possible D gene (5 bases). In germline, CDR1 is SGDLS, CDR2 YYNGEE. Trimming shortened V by 5 bases and J by 1 base, and 18 bases separated the two germline ends. CDR3 length: 16 residues. The whole variable domain, filled in from reference TRBV9 and TRBJ1-1, reads DSGVTQTPKHLITATGQRVTLRCSPRSGDLSVYWYQQSLDQGLQFLIQYYNGEERAKGNILERFSAQQFPDLHSELNLSSLELGDSALYFCASSARPGGGNTEAFFGQGTRLTVV.

The chain employs TRBV27 and TRBJ1-1; 7 bases line up with TRBD1. The CDR3 contains 16 residues. Per the germline V gene, CDR1 is MNHEY and CDR2 is SMNVEV (reference sequence). The trim removed 7 bases at V and 5 bases at J, leaving 16 bases unmatched. The CDR3 DNA reads TGTGCCAGCACCCCGACAGGGACCGAGAGGGGGACTGAAGCTTTCTTT. Translation gives CASTPTGTERGTEAFF.

V is TRBV10-3 and J is TRBJ1-2; D remains unclear. This CDR3 is 14 amino acids long. V lost 10 bases, J lost 2 bases, and 17 bases lay in between. The germline gives CDR1 ENHRY, CDR2 SYGVKD. The CDR3 nucleotides are TGTGCCACCCTAACCCCCGGGGTAAACTATGGCTACACCTTC. Its protein is CATLTPGVNYGYTF.

The chain uses TRBV12-3 or TRBV12-4 and TRBJ1-5; 11 positions agree with TRBD1. CDR3 length: 14 residues. V gave up 6 bases and J gave up 7 bases; unmatched junction bases: 5. The DNA of the CDR3 is TGTGCCAGCAGAGGACAGGGGGCTGGACAGCCCCAGCATTTT. Amino acids: CASRGQGAGQPQHF.

The chain has TRBV20-1 and TRBJ2-3; 7 bases match TRBD1. The CDR3 length is 15 residues. The germline gives CDR1 DFQATT, CDR2 SNEGSKA (reference sequence). V shed 0 bases and J 7 bases; nucleotides not matched to a gene: 10. CDR3 residues: CSARDNLGGPNTQYF. Written as DNA, the CDR3 is TGCAGTGCTAGAGATAACCTAGGGGGCCCTAATACGCAGTATTTT.

The chain carries TRBV19 and TRBJ2-1; D gene unclear. V lost 4 bases and J 1 base, leaving 11 bases between the germline ends. The CDR3 spans 15 residues. CDR1 and CDR2 (germline): LNHDA, SQIVND (reference sequence). CDR3 in DNA: TGTGCCAGTAGTACGTCAAGACAATCCTACAATGAGCAGTTCTTC. Its translation is CASSTSRQSYNEQFF.

The CDR3 DNA is TGTGCCAGCAGCATAGGACAGGGGAGTCAGCCCCAGCATTTT. This encodes CASSIGQGSQPQHF. The chain has TRBV12-3 or TRBV12-4 and TRBJ1-5; 9 positions agree with TRBD1. CDR3 length: 14 amino acids. V trimming: 6 bases; J trimming: 6 bases; junction bases outside the gene matches: 6.

The CDR3 DNA reads TGCGCCAGCAGCCCCGACAGGGGAATGGCCTATGGCTACACCTTC. Encoded protein: CASSPDRGMAYGYTF. This sequence joins TRBV5-1 and TRBJ1-2; 8 nucleotides align to TRBD1. The CDR3 loop spans 15 amino acids. Germline loops: CDR1 SGHRS, CDR2 YFSETQ. V was clipped by 4 bases and J by 4 bases; unmatched bases: 9.

This clonotype was counted a few times. The CDR3 sequence: CASSLASGAGGSYNEQFF. The CDR3, as DNA: TGTGCCAGCAGCTTAGCGTCGGGAGCGGGAGGCTCCTACAATGAGCAGTTCTTC. The chain employs TRBV7-8 and TRBJ2-1; 9 nucleotides align to TRBD2. V was clipped by 0 bases and J by 0 bases; unmatched bases: 6. The CDR3 has 18 residues. From germline, CDR1 is SGHVS and CDR2 FQNEAQ.

V gene TRBV18 combines with J gene TRBJ1-5; D uncertain. V lost 3 bases and J lost 5, with 8 bases in between. Germline loops: CDR1 KGHSH, CDR2 LQKENI. CDR3 length: 13 residues. The CDR3 DNA sequence: TGTGCCAGCTCACCCACCGTCGATCAGCCCCAGCATTTT. This sequence encodes CASSPTVDQPQHF.